The sample holds a few counts of the clone carrying this TCR beta chain. The source of the sample is a study of T-cell reconstitution after alpha-beta-depleted transplantation in children. The authors prepared the TCRbeta library with unique molecular identifiers. TCRdb reprocessed the PCR reads via MiXCR and lists one record per CDR3 protein. The top ten clones hold less than 5% of a sample with around 600,000 distinct CDR3 sequences, about 11% of them seen once. The CDR3 sequence is 14 residues long. From germline, CDR1 is SNHLY and CDR2 FYNNEI. V lost 1 base and J 1 base, leaving 7 bases between the germline ends.

The chain links TRBV2 to TRBJ2-5, with D possibly TRBD1 on 6 matching bases. This receptor was taken from a human donor who donated a stem cell graft to a child with acute myeloid leukemia. The sample was PBMCs from the stem cell graft donor, taken from the stem cell graft. The DNA for the CDR3 is TGTGCCAGCAGTGAAGGGACAGTCCAAGAGACCCAGTACTTC. Translation gives CASSEGTVQETQYF.